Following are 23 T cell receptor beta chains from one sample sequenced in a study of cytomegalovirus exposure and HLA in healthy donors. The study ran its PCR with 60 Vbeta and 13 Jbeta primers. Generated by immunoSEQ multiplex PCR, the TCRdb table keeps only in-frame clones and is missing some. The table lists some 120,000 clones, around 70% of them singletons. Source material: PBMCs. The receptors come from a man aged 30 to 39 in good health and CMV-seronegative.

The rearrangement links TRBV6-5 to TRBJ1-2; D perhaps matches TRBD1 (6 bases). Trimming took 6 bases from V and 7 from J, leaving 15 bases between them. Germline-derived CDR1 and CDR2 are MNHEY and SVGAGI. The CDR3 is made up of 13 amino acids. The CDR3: CASSAGGAPGYTF. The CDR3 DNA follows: TGTGCCAGCAGCGCGGGGGGGGCCCCTGGCTACACCTTC.

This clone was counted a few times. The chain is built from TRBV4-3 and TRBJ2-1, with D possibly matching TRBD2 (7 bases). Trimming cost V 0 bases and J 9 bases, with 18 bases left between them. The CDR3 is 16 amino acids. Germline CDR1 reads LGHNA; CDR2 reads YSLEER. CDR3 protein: CASSQDPWGGPVEQFF. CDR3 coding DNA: TGCGCCAGCAGCCAAGACCCGTGGGGGGGGCCGGTTGAGCAGTTCTTC.

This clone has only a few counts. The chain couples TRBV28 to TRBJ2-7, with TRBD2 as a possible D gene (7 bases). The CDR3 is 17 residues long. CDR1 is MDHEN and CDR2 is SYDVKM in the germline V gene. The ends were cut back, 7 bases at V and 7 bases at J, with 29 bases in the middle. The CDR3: CASTFYGLGGGPPEQYF. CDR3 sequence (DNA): TGTGCCAGCACCTTTTACGGATTAGGCGGGGGCCCCCCGGAGCAGTACTTC.

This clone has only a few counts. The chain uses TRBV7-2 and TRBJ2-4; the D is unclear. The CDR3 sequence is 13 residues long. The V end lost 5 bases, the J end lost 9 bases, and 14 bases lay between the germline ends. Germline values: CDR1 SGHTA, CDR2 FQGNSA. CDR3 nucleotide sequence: TGTGCCAGCAGCCGCGACTCTTCCCTCATTCAGTACTTC. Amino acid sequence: CASSRDSSLIQYF.

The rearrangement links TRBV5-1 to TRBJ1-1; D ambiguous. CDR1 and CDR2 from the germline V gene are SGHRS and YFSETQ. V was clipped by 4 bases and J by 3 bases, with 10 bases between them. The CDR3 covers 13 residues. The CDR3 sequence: CASSEGFDTEAFF. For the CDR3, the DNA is TGCGCCAGCAGCGAGGGTTTTGACACTGAAGCTTTCTTT.

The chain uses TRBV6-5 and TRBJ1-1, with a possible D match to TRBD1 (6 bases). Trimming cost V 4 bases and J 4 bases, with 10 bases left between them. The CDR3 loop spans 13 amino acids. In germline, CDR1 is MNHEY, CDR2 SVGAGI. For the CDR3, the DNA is TGTGCCAGCAGTTGGGGGGGCCGCACTGAAGCTTTCTTT. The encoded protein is CASSWGGRTEAFF.

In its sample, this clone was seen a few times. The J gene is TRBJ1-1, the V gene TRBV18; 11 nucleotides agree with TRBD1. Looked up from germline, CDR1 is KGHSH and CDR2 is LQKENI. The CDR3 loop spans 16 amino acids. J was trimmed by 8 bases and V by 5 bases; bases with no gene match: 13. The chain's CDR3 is CASSKTGDRGTGEAFF. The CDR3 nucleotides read TGTGCCAGCTCAAAAACAGGGGACAGGGGGACGGGCGAAGCTTTCTTT.

CDR3 in DNA: TGTGCCAGCAGTCCCACCCGGAGACCTGGAAACACCATATATTTT. This sequence encodes CASSPTRRPGNTIYF. The V gene is TRBV28, the J gene TRBJ1-3; D gene unclear. Germline V gene data show CDR1 as MDHEN and CDR2 as SYDVKM. The V end was cut by 5 bases, the J end by 2 bases, with 13 bases between. This CDR3 comprises 15 residues.

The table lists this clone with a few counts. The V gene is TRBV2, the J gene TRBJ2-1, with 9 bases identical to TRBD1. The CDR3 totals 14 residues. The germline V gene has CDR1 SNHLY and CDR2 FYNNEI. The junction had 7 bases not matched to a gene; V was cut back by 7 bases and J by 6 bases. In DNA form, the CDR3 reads TGTGCCAGCATAACCGGGACAGGGTTCAATGAGCAGTTCTTC. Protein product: CASITGTGFNEQFF.

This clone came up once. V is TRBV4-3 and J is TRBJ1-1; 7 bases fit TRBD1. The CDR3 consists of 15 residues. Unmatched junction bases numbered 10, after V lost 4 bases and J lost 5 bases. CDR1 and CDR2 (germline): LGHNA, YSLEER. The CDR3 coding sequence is TGCGCCAGCAGCCCTAGCCGACAGGGAAGGACTGAAGCTTTCTTT. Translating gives CASSPSRQGRTEAFF.

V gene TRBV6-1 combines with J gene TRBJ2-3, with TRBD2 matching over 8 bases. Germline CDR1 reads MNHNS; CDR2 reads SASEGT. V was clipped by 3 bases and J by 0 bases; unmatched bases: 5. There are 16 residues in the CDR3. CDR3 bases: TGTGCCAGCAGTGACGGGGGGGCCCGAAGCACAGATACGCAGTATTTT. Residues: CASSDGGARSTDTQYF.

The CDR3 DNA sequence: TGTGCCAGCAGTTTCGGGACAGACAGCTACGAGCAGTACTTC. Its translation is CASSFGTDSYEQYF. The gene calls are TRBV28 and TRBJ2-7; 7 bases are a match to TRBD1. CDR3 length: 14 amino acids. Losses at the gene ends were 3 bases for V and 3 bases for J; bases not matched to a gene: 5. CDR1 is MDHEN and CDR2 is SYDVKM in the germline V gene.

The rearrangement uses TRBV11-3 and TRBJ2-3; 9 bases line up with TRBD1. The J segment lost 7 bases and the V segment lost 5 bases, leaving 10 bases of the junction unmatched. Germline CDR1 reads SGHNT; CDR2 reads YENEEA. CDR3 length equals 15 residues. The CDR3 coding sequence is TGTGCCAGCAGCCCCACACGACAGGGGGTAAATACGCAGTATTTT. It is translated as CASSPTRQGVNTQYF.

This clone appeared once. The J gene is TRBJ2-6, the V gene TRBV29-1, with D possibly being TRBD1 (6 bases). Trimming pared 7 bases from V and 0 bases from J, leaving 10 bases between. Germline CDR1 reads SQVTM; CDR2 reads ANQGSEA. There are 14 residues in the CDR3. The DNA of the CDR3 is TGCAGCGCAACAGGGCTCTCTGGGGCCAACGTCCTGACTTTC. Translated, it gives CSATGLSGANVLTF.

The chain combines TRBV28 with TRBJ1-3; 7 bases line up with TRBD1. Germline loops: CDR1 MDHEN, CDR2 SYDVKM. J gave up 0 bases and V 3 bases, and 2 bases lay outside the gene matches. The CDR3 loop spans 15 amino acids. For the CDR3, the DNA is TGTGCCAGCAGTTTGGGGACAGTCTCTGGAAACACCATATATTTT. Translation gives CASSLGTVSGNTIYF.

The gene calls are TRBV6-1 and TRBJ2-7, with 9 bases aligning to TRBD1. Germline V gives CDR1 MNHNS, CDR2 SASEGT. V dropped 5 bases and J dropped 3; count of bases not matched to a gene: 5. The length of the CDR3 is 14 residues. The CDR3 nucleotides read TGTGCCAGCAGTAGGGACAGGGAAAACTACGAGCAGTACTTC. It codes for CASSRDRENYEQYF.

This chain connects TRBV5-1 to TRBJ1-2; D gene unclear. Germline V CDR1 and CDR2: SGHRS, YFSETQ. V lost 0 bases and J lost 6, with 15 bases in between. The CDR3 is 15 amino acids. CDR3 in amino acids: CASSLAYGEYDGYTF. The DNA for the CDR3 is TGCGCCAGCAGCTTGGCCTATGGGGAGTATGATGGCTACACCTTC.

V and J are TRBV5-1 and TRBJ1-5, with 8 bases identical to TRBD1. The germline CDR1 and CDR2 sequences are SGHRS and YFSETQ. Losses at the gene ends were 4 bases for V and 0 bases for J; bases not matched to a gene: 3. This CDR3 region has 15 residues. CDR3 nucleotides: TGCGCCAGCAGCCTAGACAGGGGTAGCAATCAGCCCCAGCATTTT. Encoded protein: CASSLDRGSNQPQHF.

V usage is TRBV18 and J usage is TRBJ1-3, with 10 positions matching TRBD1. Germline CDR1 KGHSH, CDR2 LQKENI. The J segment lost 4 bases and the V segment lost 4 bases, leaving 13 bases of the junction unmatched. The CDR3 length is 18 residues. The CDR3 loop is CASSLHPLGQGTGNTIYF. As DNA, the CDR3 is TGTGCCAGCTCACTTCACCCATTGGGACAGGGGACCGGAAACACCATATATTTT.

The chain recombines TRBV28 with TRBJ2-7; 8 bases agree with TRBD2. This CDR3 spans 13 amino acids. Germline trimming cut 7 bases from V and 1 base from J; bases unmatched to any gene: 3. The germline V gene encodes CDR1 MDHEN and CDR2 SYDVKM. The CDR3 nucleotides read TGTGCCAGCAAGCGGGGGCCTTCCTACGAGCAGTACTTC. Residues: CASKRGPSYEQYF.

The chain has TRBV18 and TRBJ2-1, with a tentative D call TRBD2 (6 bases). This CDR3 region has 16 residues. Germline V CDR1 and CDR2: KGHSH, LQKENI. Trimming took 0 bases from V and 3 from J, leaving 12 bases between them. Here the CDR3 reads CASSPPSGAGYNEQFF. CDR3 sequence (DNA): TGTGCCAGCTCACCACCGTCGGGAGCCGGCTACAATGAGCAGTTCTTC.

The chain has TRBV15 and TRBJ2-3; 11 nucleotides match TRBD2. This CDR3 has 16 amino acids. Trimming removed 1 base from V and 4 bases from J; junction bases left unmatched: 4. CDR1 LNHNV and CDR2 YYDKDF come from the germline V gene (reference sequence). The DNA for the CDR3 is TGTGCCACCAGCAGAGGACTAGCGGGGAACGCAGATACGCAGTATTTT. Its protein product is CATSRGLAGNADTQYF.

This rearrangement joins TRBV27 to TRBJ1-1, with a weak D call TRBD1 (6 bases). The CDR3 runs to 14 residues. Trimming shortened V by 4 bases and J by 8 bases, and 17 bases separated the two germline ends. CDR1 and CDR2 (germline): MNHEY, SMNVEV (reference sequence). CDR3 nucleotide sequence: TGTGCCAGCAGTTCTCTTCTCAGGGGTCTCGAAGCTTTCTTT. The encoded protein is CASSSLLRGLEAFF.